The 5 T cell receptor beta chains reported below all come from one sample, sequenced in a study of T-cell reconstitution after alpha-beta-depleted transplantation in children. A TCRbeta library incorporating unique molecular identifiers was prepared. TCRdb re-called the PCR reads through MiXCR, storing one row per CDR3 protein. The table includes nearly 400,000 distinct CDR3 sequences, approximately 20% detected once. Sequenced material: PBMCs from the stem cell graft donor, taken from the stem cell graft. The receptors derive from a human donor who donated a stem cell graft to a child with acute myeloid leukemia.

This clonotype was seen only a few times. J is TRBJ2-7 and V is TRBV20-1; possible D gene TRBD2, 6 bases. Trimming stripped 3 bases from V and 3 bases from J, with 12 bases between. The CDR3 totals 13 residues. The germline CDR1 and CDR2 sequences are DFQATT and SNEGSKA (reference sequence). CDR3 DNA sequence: TGCAGTGCTAGCCCGGGGGAATACTACGAGCAGTACTTC. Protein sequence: CSASPGEYYEQYF.

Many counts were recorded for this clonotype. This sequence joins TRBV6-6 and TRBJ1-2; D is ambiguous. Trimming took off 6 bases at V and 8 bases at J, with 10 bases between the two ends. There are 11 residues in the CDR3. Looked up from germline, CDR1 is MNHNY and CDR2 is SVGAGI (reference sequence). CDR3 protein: CASRREGGYTF. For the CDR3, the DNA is TGTGCCAGCAGACGTGAAGGGGGCTACACCTTC.

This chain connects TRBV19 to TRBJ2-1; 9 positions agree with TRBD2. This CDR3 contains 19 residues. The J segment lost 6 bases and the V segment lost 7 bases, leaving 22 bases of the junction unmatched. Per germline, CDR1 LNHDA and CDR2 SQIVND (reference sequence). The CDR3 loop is CASMVAGGPFGPPPNEQFF. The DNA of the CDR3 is TGTGCCAGTATGGTGGCGGGAGGGCCGTTTGGCCCCCCTCCCAATGAGCAGTTCTTC.

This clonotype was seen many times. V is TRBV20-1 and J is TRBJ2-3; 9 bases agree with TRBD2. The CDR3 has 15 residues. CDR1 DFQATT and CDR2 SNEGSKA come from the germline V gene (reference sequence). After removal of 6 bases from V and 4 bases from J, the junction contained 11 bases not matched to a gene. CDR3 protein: CSAERASGVADTQYF. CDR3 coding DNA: TGCAGTGCCGAACGGGCTAGCGGGGTGGCAGATACGCAGTATTTT.

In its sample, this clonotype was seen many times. CDR3 loop: CSARHKTALTYEQYF. CDR3 DNA: TGCAGTGCTAGGCACAAGACAGCCCTAACCTACGAGCAGTACTTC. The gene calls are TRBV20-1 and TRBJ2-7; D is perhaps TRBD1 (5 bases). V was pared by 3 bases and J by 2 bases, with 17 bases between. The CDR3 is made up of 15 amino acids. Germline CDR1 is DFQATT and CDR2 is SNEGSKA (reference sequence).